This entry lists 31 T cell receptor beta chains sequenced from one sample in a study of OX40 agonist ivuxolimab in advanced cancers. Here immunoSEQ multiplex PCR was the method, and the copy in TCRdb shows in-frame clones only, minus some. The repertoire holds approximately 30,000 clones, with 86% as singletons. The sequencing used CD4+ or CD8+ T cells sorted from blood, collected in a trial of the OX40 agonist ivuxolimab. Receptors originate from an adult with an advanced solid tumor such as melanoma, head and neck, liver or kidney cancer.

The CDR3 region has the DNA TGCGCCAGCAGCCAAAATCCTGGAAGCGAGCAGTACTTC. Translation gives CASSQNPGSEQYF. The rearrangement uses TRBV4-3 and TRBJ2-7; no clear D. V lost 2 bases and J lost 6, with 11 bases in between. CDR1 and CDR2 from the germline V gene are LGHNA and YSLEER. The length of the CDR3 is 13 residues.

The chain carries TRBV10-1 and TRBJ2-1; D is perhaps TRBD1 (6 bases). Per germline, CDR1 WNHNN and CDR2 SYGVQD (reference sequence). Trimming removed 4 bases at V and 1 base at J, with 14 bases between. The CDR3 extends over 16 amino acids. DNA of the CDR3: TGCGCCAGCAGTGCAGACAGGCTAGGATCCTACAATGAGCAGTTCTTC. Its protein product is CASSADRLGSYNEQFF.

This clone appeared a single time. Relative to the germline gene, one junction end is altered; a read error may explain this. The V gene is TRBV11-2, the J gene TRBJ2-1, with 7 positions matching TRBD1. Germline V lookup: CDR1 SGHAT, CDR2 FQNNGV. There are 13 residues in the CDR3. Here the CDR3 DNA reads TGTGCCAGCAGCCCTCGTCCGGACAGGTCGGGGCTCTTC. Encoded protein: CASSPRPDRSGLF.

This CDR3 is CASSPGQENTGELFF. As DNA, the CDR3 is TGTGCCAGCAGCCCGGGACAGGAAAACACCGGGGAGCTGTTTTTT. The genes are TRBV7-6 and TRBJ2-2; 8 nucleotides agree with TRBD1. V was pared by 5 bases and J by 2 bases, with 4 bases of the junction left unmatched. Germline CDR1 and CDR2: SGHVS and FNYEAQ. This CDR3 has 15 amino acids.

This clone was detected once. The rearrangement joins TRBV5-6 to TRBJ2-7; D might be TRBD1 (6 bases). The V gene's germline CDR1 is SGHDT and CDR2 YYEEEE. The V and J ends lost 4 bases and 2 bases respectively, with 10 bases between them. There are 13 residues in the CDR3. CDR3 sequence (DNA): TGTGCCAGCAGCCCCGGACAGACCTACGAGCAGTACTTC. Protein sequence: CASSPGQTYEQYF.

V usage is TRBV9 and J usage is TRBJ1-1; D remains unclear. V was trimmed by 0 bases and J by 7 bases, leaving 13 bases between them. The CDR3 runs 14 residues. Germline CDR1 SGDLS, CDR2 YYNGEE. This CDR3 reads CASSVGGSAGEAFF. CDR3 in DNA: TGTGCCAGCAGCGTAGGGGGAAGTGCGGGTGAAGCTTTCTTT.

The chain carries TRBV10-3 and TRBJ1-5; the match to TRBD1 covers 7 bases. The germline CDR1 and CDR2 sequences are ENHRY and SYGVKD. Trimming removed 6 bases from V and 5 bases from J; junction bases left unmatched: 10. The CDR3 loop spans 15 amino acids. The CDR3 reads CAISTPDRADQPQHF. The CDR3, as DNA: TGTGCCATCAGCACCCCAGACAGGGCAGATCAGCCCCAGCATTTT.

The V gene is TRBV6-6, the J gene TRBJ2-7, with 8 bases aligning to TRBD2. Germline CDR1 MNHNY, CDR2 SVGAGI (reference sequence). Unmatched junction bases numbered 2, after V lost 4 bases and J lost 6 bases. This CDR3 is built from 12 residues. CDR3 DNA: TGTGCCAGCAGTTCCGGGGGGGGCGAGCAGTACTTC. It translates to CASSSGGGEQYF.

V is TRBV28 and J is TRBJ1-1; D not resolved. With 1 base removed from V and 3 bases from J, the gap between germline ends came to 9 bases. The CDR3 has 14 amino acids. From germline, CDR1 is MDHEN and CDR2 SYDVKM. CDR3 in DNA: TGTGCCAGCAGTTTATTGAATGAGTACACTGAAGCTTTCTTT. Amino acid sequence: CASSLLNEYTEAFF. Full variable domain (outside the CDR3, taken from reference TRBV28 and TRBJ1-1): DVKVTQSSRYLVKRTGEKVFLECVQDMDHENMFWYRQDPGLGLRLIYFSYDVKMKEKGDIPEGYSVSREKKERFSLILESASTNQTSMYLCASSLLNEYTEAFFGQGTRLTVV.

A remark on this clone: Other nucleotide sequences in the sample specify the same CDR3. V is TRBV10-1 and J is TRBJ1-1; D remains unclear. Germline CDR1 WNHNN, CDR2 SYGVQD (reference sequence). The CDR3 runs 12 residues. Trimming stripped 3 bases from V and 1 base from J, with 3 bases between. The CDR3 loop is CASSDRNTEAFF. The CDR3 DNA follows: TGCGCCAGCAGTGACCGGAACACTGAAGCTTTCTTT.

The chain combines TRBV18 with TRBJ1-2; a possible D gene is TRBD1 (6 bases). With 3 bases removed from V and 2 bases from J, the gap between germline ends came to 10 bases. Germline V gives CDR1 KGHSH, CDR2 LQKENI. The CDR3 is made up of 14 amino acids. The CDR3 loop reads CASSPGHGNYGYTF. In DNA form, the CDR3 reads TGTGCCAGCTCACCGGGACACGGAAACTATGGCTACACCTTC.

This clone is a singleton in its sample. The rearrangement uses TRBV9 and TRBJ2-2, with D possibly being TRBD2 (6 bases). V lost 4 bases to trimming and J lost 1 base, with 17 bases between them. Germline V gene sequence: CDR1 SGDLS, CDR2 YYNGEE. The CDR3 sequence is 17 residues long. CDR3 coding DNA: TGTGCCAGCAGCACGCGGAGGGACCCGAAGAACACCGGGGAGCTGTTTTTT. Translating it yields CASSTRRDPKNTGELFF.

This clone has only a few counts. V usage is TRBV5-6 and J usage is TRBJ2-7; possible D gene TRBD2, 5 bases. This CDR3 has 16 residues. Germline CDR1 and CDR2: SGHDT and YYEEEE. Trimming removed 6 bases from V and 2 bases from J, with 21 bases in between. CDR3 in amino acids: CASNFGDQQFPYEQYF. CDR3 in DNA: TGTGCCAGCAACTTCGGGGATCAGCAGTTCCCCTACGAGCAGTACTTC.

The chain combines TRBV28 with TRBJ2-7, with D possibly TRBD1 on 5 matching bases. V was cut by 3 bases and J by 1 base, with 13 bases left in between. Germline V CDR1 and CDR2: MDHEN, SYDVKM. This CDR3 has 15 amino acids. The CDR3 sequence: CASSFQGVESYEQYF. CDR3 DNA sequence: TGTGCCAGCAGTTTTCAAGGGGTAGAGTCCTACGAGCAGTACTTC.

The chain carries TRBV2 and TRBJ2-5, with D perhaps TRBD1 or TRBD2 (6 bases each). Trimming took off 8 bases at V and 4 bases at J, with 14 bases between the two ends. The CDR3 sequence is 13 residues long. Germline V gene lookup returns CDR1 SNHLY and CDR2 FYNNEI. CDR3 nucleotide sequence: TGTGCCAGCCCCAGGGGAGGCGGAGAGACCCAGTACTTC. Its translation is CASPRGGGETQYF.

This chain links TRBV2 with TRBJ1-1; no reliable D call. The germline V gene has CDR1 SNHLY and CDR2 FYNNEI. Trimming took 3 bases from V and 4 from J, leaving 9 bases between them. The CDR3 extends over 13 amino acids. CDR3 sequence: CASSEALGTEAFF. CDR3 nucleotides: TGTGCCAGCAGTGAGGCCCTGGGCACTGAAGCTTTCTTT.

Written as DNA, the CDR3 is TGTGCCAGCAGCTCAATAGCGGGAGGCACCTACGAGCAGTACTTC. Amino acid sequence: CASSSIAGGTYEQYF. This rearrangement joins TRBV13 to TRBJ2-7; 10 bases line up with TRBD2. The CDR3 totals 15 residues. CDR1 is PRHDT and CDR2 is FYEKMQ in the germline V gene (reference sequence). Trimming at V came to 4 bases and at J to 2 bases, leaving 5 bases not matched to a gene.

The chain is built from TRBV2 and TRBJ2-7; possibly TRBD1 for D (8 bases). Looked up from germline, CDR1 is SNHLY and CDR2 is FYNNEI. V was shortened by 4 bases and J by 4 bases, with 20 bases between the two germline ends. The CDR3 extends over 16 amino acids. The CDR3 coding sequence is TGTGCCAGCAGTGTGAACGGACAGGGAGGGGAGTACGAGCAGTACTTC. Protein product: CASSVNGQGGEYEQYF.

The chain joins TRBV7-9 to TRBJ2-1; TRBD2 agrees at 8 bases. The CDR3 is 15 amino acids. From germline, CDR1 is SEHNR and CDR2 FQNEAQ (reference sequence). The V and J ends lost 4 bases and 15 bases, in that order; junction bases with no gene match: 17. CDR3 nucleotide sequence: TGTGCCAGCAGCTCCGGGGGGGATCCCGAGAGAAGTCTGTTCTTC. As protein: CASSSGGDPERSLFF.

There are a few counts of this clone. The CDR3 is CASSPYGQGYEQFF. CDR3 bases: TGTGCCAGCAGCCCCTATGGACAGGGCTATGAGCAGTTCTTC. V gene TRBV14 combines with J gene TRBJ2-1; 8 bases map to TRBD1. Germline CDR1 SGHDN, CDR2 FVKESK. Trimming removed 4 bases from V and 8 bases from J; junction bases left unmatched: 7. The CDR3 runs to 14 residues. Using reference TRBV14 and TRBJ2-1 for the parts outside the CDR3, the full variable domain is EAGVTQFPSHSVIEKGQTVTLRCDPISGHDNLYWYRRVMGKEIKFLLHFVKESKQDESGMPNNRFLAERTGGTYSTLKVQPAELEDSGVYFCASSPYGQGYEQFFGPGTRLTVL.

V gene TRBV28 combines with J gene TRBJ2-7; a possible D gene is TRBD2 (5 bases). The CDR3 consists of 14 residues. V lost 5 bases and J 4 bases, leaving 15 bases between the germline ends. Germline V gene data show CDR1 as MDHEN and CDR2 as SYDVKM. The CDR3 spells CASSPGIGNYEQYF. CDR3 nucleotide sequence: TGTGCCAGCAGTCCCGGGATCGGAAATTACGAGCAGTACTTC.

The chain recombines TRBV30 with TRBJ1-1; a possible D gene is TRBD1 (5 bases). CDR3 length equals 15 residues. Germline V gene data show CDR1 as GTSNPN and CDR2 as SVGIG (reference sequence). V was pared by 4 bases and J by 1 base, with 16 bases between. The CDR3 spells CAWISLGTTNTEAFF. The CDR3 nucleotides read TGTGCCTGGATCAGTTTGGGGACTACGAACACTGAAGCTTTCTTT.

The chain uses TRBV28 and TRBJ2-7, with TRBD1 identical over 8 bases. Germline-derived CDR1 and CDR2 are MDHEN and SYDVKM. Trimming removed 6 bases from V and 6 bases from J; junction bases left unmatched: 16. This CDR3 is 16 amino acids long. Here the CDR3 DNA reads TGTGCCAGCAGCTATACGCATTTGGACAGGGATGCCGAGCAGTACTTC. Its protein is CASSYTHLDRDAEQYF.

This clone showed up just once. This chain connects TRBV27 to TRBJ2-5; weak D call: TRBD2 (5 bases). The ends were cut back, 6 bases at V and 7 bases at J, with 9 bases in the middle. Germline CDR1 reads MNHEY; CDR2 reads SMNVEV (reference sequence). CDR3 length equals 11 residues. CDR3 in DNA: TGTGCCAGCAGCTATCGGGGGACCCAGTACTTC. This sequence encodes CASSYRGTQYF.

The chain recombines TRBV19 with TRBJ1-4; D uncertain. The ends were cut back, 7 bases at V and 4 bases at J, with 16 bases in the middle. This CDR3 has 15 amino acids. The germline gives CDR1 LNHDA, CDR2 SQIVND (reference sequence). This CDR3 is CASKPGRTLNEKLFF. As DNA, the CDR3 is TGTGCCAGTAAGCCCGGCAGAACCCTTAATGAAAAACTGTTTTTT.

The V call is TRBV28, the J call TRBJ2-2; D is possibly TRBD1 (6 bases). The CDR3 totals 15 residues. Germline CDR1 reads MDHEN; CDR2 reads SYDVKM. Between the trimmed V and J ends, which lost 5 bases and 3 bases, there was a span of 13 bases. CDR3 region: CASSPGHRDTGELFF. DNA of the CDR3: TGTGCCAGCAGTCCGGGACATAGAGACACCGGGGAGCTGTTTTTT. The variable domain in full, completed from reference TRBV28 and TRBJ2-2, reads DVKVTQSSRYLVKRTGEKVFLECVQDMDHENMFWYRQDPGLGLRLIYFSYDVKMKEKGDIPEGYSVSREKKERFSLILESASTNQTSMYLCASSPGHRDTGELFFGEGSRLTVL.

The V and J genes are TRBV25-1 and TRBJ1-6; no firm D call. CDR3 length equals 14 residues. Per germline, CDR1 MGHDK and CDR2 SYGVNS. V gave up 2 bases and J gave up 1 base, with 3 bases separating them. The CDR3 reads CASSETSYNSPLHF. DNA of the CDR3: TGTGCCAGCAGTGAAACTTCCTATAATTCACCCCTCCACTTT.

The sample holds a few counts of this clone. V gene TRBV9 combines with J gene TRBJ2-7, with D perhaps matching TRBD1 (6 bases). Germline assignment: CDR1 SGDLS and CDR2 YYNGEE. Trimming removed 3 bases at V and 3 bases at J, with 16 bases between. The CDR3 extends over 15 amino acids. The chain's CDR3 is CASSAALTGNYEQYF. DNA of the CDR3: TGTGCCAGCAGCGCTGCCCTGACAGGAAACTACGAGCAGTACTTC.

The chain carries TRBV30 and TRBJ1-1; no clear D gene. CDR3 length: 12 residues. V was shortened by 0 bases and J by 4 bases, with 6 bases between the two germline ends. Germline CDR1 is GTSNPN and CDR2 is SVGIG (reference sequence). CDR3 nucleotide sequence: TGTGCCTGGAGTGTACGTGGCACTGAAGCTTTCTTT. Translation gives CAWSVRGTEAFF.

CDR3 in amino acids: CASGLALTGQGSRGYTF. CDR3 DNA sequence: TGTGCTAGTGGTTTGGCTCTAACCGGACAGGGGAGTAGGGGCTACACCTTC. The chain combines TRBV12-5 with TRBJ1-2, with 9 bases matching TRBD1. Germline V gene lookup returns CDR1 LGHNT and CDR2 FRNRAP. The CDR3 totals 17 residues. V trimming: 1 base; J trimming: 8 bases; junction bases outside the gene matches: 14.

This clone occurred once. This chain links TRBV6-5 with TRBJ2-7; TRBD1 aligns across 7 bases. This CDR3 is 13 amino acids long. CDR1 and CDR2 from the germline V gene are MNHEY and SVGAGI. Trimming at V came to 4 bases and at J to 5 bases, leaving 5 bases not matched to a gene. The CDR3 DNA reads as TGTGCCAGCAGTTCAATACAGGGGAACGAGCAGTACTTC. This gives the protein CASSSIQGNEQYF.